This T cell receptor (beta chain) was documented in a study of neurological immune-mediated disorders. This clonotype was counted many times. Germline V gives CDR1 ENHRY, CDR2 SYGVKD. The CDR3 contains 15 residues. Trimming at V came to 4 bases and at J to 4 bases, leaving 3 bases not matched to a gene. With 10-nucleotide random UMIs, 5'RACE was used to make the cDNA. TCRdb itself ran the 5' RACE reads through MiXCR, one entry per CDR3 protein. The top ten clones hold 3.4% of a sample with under 80,000 distinct CDR3 sequences, 4% to 5.5% of them seen once. The receptor was isolated from a woman between 50 and 59 years old with multiple sclerosis. The sequencing sample was made of PBMCs. The chain joins TRBV10-3 to TRBJ2-1, with TRBD1 matching over 11 bases. In nucleotides, the CDR3 is TGTGCCATCAGTGGAGGGACAGGGGGATACAATGAGCAGTTCTTC. Translated, it gives CAISGGTGGYNEQFF.